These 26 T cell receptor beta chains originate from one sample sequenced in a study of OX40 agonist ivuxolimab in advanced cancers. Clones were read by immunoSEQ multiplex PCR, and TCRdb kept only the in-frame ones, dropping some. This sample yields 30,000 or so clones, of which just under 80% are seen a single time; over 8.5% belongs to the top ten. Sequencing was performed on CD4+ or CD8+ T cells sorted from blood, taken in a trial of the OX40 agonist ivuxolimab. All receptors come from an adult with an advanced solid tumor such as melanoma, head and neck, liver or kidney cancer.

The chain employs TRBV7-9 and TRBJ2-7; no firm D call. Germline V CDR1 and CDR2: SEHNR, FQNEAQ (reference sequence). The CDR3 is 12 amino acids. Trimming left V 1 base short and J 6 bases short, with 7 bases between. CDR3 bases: TGTGCCAGCAGCTTAGGAGGCCTCGAGCAGTACTTC. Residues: CASSLGGLEQYF.

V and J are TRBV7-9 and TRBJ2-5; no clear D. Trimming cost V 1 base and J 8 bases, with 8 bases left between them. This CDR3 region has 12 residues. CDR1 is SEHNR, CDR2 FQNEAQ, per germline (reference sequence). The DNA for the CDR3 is TGTGCCAGCAGCTTAGAGGGCCGAACCCAGTACTTC. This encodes CASSLEGRTQYF.

This CDR3 reads CASSTLTGTEAFF. Written as DNA, the CDR3 is TGTGCCAGTAGTACCCTGACAGGGACTGAAGCTTTCTTT. The genes are TRBV19 and TRBJ1-1, with 7 positions matching TRBD1. The CDR3 has 13 amino acids. Germline V gives CDR1 LNHDA, CDR2 SQIVND (reference sequence). V lost 4 bases and J lost 5; bases outside the gene matches: 4.

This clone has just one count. The CDR3 coding sequence is TGTGCCAGCAGCCTGGGGACAGGGGCGCATGAGCAGTTCTTC. As protein: CASSLGTGAHEQFF. The J gene is TRBJ2-1, the V gene TRBV9; 10 nucleotides align to TRBD1. V gave up 4 bases and J gave up 8 bases; unmatched junction bases: 6. Germline CDR1 and CDR2: SGDLS and YYNGEE. The CDR3 is 14 residues long.

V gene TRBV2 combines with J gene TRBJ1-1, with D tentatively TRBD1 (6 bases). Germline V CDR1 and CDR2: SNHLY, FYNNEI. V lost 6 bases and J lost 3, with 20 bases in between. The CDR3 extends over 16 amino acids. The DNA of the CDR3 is TGTGCCAGCAGCGTCAGGGGTTCGGGTCGGGACACTGAAGCTTTCTTT. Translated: CASSVRGSGRDTEAFF.

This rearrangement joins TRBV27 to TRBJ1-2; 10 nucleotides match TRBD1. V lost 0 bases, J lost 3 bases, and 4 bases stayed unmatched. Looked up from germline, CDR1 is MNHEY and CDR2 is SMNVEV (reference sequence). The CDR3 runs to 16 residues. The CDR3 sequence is CASSLSYGTGDYGYTF. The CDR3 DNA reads TGTGCCAGCAGTTTATCCTACGGGACAGGGGACTATGGCTACACCTTC.

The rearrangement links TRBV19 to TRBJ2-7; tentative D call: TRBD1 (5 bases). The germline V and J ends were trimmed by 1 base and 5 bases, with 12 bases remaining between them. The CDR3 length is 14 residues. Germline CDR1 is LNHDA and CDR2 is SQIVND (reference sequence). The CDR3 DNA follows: TGTGCCAGTAGTATAGGCAGGGTGAGCAACGAGCAGTACTTC. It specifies CASSIGRVSNEQYF.

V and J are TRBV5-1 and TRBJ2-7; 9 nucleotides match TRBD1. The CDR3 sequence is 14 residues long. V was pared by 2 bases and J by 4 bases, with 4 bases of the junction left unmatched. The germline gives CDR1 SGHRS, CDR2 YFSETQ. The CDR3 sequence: CASSFGQGMYEQYF. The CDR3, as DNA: TGCGCCAGCAGCTTTGGACAGGGGATGTACGAGCAGTACTTC. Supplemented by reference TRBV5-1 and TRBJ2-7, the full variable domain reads KAGVTQTPRYLIKTRGQQVTLSCSPISGHRSVSWYQQTPGQGLQFLFEYFSETQRNKGNFPGRFSGRQFSNSRSEMNVSTLELGDSALYLCASSFGQGMYEQYFGPGTRLTVT.

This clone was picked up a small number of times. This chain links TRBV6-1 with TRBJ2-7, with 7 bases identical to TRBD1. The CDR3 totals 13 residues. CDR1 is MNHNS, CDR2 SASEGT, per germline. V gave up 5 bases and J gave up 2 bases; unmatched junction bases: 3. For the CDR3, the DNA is TGTGCCAGCAGTCGCGACAGGGCCTACGAGCAGTACTTC. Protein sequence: CASSRDRAYEQYF.

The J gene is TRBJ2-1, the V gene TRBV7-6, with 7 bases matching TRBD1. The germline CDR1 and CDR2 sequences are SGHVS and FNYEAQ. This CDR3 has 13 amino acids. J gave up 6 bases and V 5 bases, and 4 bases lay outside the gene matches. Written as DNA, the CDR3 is TGTGCCAGCAGCCTGGGACAGTTCAATGAGCAGTTCTTC. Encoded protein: CASSLGQFNEQFF. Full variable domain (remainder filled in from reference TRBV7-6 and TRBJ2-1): GAGVSQSPRYKVTKRGQDVALRCDPISGHVSLYWYRQALGQGPEFLTYFNYEAQQDKSGLPNDRFSAERPEGSISTLTIQRTEQRDSAMYRCASSLGQFNEQFFGPGTRLTVL.

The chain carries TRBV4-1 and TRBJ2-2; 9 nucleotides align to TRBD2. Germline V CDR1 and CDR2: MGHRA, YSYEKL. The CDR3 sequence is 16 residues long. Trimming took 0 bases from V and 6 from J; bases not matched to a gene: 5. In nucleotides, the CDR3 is TGCGCCAGCAGCCAAGAGTGGACTAGCGTGGCCGGGGAGCTGTTTTTT. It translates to CASSQEWTSVAGELFF.

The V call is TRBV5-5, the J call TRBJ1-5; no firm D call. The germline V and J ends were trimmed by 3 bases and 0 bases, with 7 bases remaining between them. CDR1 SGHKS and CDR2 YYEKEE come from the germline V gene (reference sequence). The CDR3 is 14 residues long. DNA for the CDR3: TGTGCCAGCAGCTACTTTGATAGCAATCAGCCCCAGCATTTT. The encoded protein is CASSYFDSNQPQHF.

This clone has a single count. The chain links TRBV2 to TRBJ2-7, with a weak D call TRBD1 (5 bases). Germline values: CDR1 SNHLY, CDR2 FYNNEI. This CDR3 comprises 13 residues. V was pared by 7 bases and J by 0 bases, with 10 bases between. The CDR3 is CASNPDISYEQYF. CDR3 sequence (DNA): TGTGCCAGCAATCCGGACATCTCCTACGAGCAGTACTTC.

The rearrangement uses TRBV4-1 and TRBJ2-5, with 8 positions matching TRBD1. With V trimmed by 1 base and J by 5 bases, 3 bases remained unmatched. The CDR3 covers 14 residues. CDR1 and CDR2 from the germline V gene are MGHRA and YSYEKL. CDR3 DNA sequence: TGCGCCAGCAGCCAAGTCAGGGGGCGGGAGACCCAGTACTTC. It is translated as CASSQVRGRETQYF.

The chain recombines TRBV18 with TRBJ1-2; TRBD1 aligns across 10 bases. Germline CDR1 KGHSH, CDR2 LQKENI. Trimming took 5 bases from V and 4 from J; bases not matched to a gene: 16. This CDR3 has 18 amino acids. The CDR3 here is CASSSSGTGESVGYGYTF. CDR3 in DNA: TGTGCCAGCTCATCCTCCGGGACAGGGGAATCGGTAGGCTATGGCTACACCTTC.

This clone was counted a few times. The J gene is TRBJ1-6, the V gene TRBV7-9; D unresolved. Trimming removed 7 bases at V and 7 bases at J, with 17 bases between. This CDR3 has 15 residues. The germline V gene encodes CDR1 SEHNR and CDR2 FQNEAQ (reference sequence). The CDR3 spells CASTVSGPDNSPLHF. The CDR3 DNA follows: TGTGCCAGCACCGTTAGTGGCCCAGACAATTCACCCCTCCACTTT.

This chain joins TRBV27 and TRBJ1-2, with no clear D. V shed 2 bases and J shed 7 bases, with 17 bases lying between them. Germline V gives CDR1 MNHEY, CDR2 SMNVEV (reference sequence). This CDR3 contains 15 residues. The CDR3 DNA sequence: TGTGCCAGCAGTTTAGTGTACACCGAGCTGCCTGGCTACACCTTC. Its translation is CASSLVYTELPGYTF.

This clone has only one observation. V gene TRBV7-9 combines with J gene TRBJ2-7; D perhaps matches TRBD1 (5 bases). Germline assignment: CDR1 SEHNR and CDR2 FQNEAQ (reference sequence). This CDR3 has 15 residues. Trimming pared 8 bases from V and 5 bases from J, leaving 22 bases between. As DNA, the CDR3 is TGTGCCAGCTCCTCCCGTTGGGCAGGGTCGCACGAGCAGTACTTC. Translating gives CASSSRWAGSHEQYF.

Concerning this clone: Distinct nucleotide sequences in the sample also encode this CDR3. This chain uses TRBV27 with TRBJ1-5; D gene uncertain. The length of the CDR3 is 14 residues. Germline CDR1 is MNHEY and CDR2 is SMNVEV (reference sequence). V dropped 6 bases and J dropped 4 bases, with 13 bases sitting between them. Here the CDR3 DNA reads TGTGCCAGCAGCTCCTCAGTCCGGAATCAGCCCCAGCATTTT. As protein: CASSSSVRNQPQHF.

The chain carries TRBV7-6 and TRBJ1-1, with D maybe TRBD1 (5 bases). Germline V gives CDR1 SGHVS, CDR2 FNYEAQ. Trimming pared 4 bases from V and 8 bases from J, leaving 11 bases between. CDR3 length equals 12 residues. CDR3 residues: CASSSRGGEAFF. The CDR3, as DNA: TGTGCCAGCAGCTCCCGGGGGGGGGAAGCTTTCTTT.

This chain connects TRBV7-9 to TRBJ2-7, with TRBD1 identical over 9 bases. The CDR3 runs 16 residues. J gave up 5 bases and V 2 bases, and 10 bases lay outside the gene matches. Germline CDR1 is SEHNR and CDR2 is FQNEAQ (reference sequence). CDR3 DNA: TGTGCCAGCAGCTTACTGTCCGGGACAGGGAATCACGAGCAGTACTTC. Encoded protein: CASSLLSGTGNHEQYF.

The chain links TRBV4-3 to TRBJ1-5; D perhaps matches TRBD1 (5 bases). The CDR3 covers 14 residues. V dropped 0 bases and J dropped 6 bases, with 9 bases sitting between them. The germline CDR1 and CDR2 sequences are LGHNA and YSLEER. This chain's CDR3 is CASSQDRGGQPQHF. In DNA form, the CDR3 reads TGCGCCAGCAGCCAAGACCGGGGGGGTCAGCCCCAGCATTTT.

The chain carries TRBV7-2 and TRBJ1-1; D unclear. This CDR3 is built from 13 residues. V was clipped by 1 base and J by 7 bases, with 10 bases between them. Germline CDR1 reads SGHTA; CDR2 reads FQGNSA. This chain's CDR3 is CASSLERRFEAFF. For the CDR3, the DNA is TGTGCCAGCAGCTTAGAAAGACGCTTTGAAGCTTTCTTT.

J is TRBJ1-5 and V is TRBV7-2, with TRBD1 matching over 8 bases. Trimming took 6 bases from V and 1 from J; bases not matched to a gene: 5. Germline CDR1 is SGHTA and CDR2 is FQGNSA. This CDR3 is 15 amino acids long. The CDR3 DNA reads TGTGCCAGCAGTCGAACAGGGGGGAGCAATCAGCCCCAGCATTTT. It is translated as CASSRTGGSNQPQHF.

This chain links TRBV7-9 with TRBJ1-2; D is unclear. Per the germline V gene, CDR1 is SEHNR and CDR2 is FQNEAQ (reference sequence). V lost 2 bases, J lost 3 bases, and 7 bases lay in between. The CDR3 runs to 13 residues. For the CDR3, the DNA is TGTGCCAGCAGCTTATATGGATACTATGGCTACACCTTC. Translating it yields CASSLYGYYGYTF.

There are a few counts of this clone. The CDR3 DNA reads as TGTGCCAGCAGTTACGGGGTAGACTCACCCCTCCACTTT. It is translated as CASSYGVDSPLHF. The chain is built from TRBV6-5 and TRBJ1-6; D call uncertain. The CDR3 has 13 amino acids. Trimming removed 2 bases from V and 10 bases from J, with 9 bases in between. CDR1 is MNHEY and CDR2 is SVGAGI in the germline V gene.